Presented here are 22 T cell receptor beta chains from one specimen sequenced in a study of early T cells in non-severe SARS-CoV-2 infection. MiXCR, applied by TCRdb to the 5' RACE reads, yields one record per CDR3 protein. The sample holds roughly 63,000 distinct CDR3 sequences, 12% seen once. The sample here was whole blood, taken at baseline. The source is an adult who was a healthcare worker with PCR-confirmed SARS-CoV-2 infection or an uninfected control (not recorded which). The donor label of this sample is uncertain.

This clonotype has a handful of counts. The genes are TRBV6-5 and TRBJ1-2; 8 nucleotides line up with TRBD1. CDR1 is MNHEY and CDR2 is SVGAGI in the germline V gene. This CDR3 spans 16 amino acids. The V segment lost 6 bases and the J segment 2 bases; nucleotides outside the gene matches: 11. Here the CDR3 DNA reads TGTGCCAGCAGAAGACAGGGGATCCAGTCCAACTATGGCTACACCTTC. Translating it yields CASRRQGIQSNYGYTF.

The J gene is TRBJ1-5, the V gene TRBV5-1; D is possibly TRBD1 (5 bases). The CDR3 sequence is 15 residues long. Trimming removed 4 bases from V and 0 bases from J, with 11 bases in between. The germline gives CDR1 SGHRS, CDR2 YFSETQ. CDR3 sequence (DNA): TGCGCCAGCAGCCTTCTAGACAGTAGCAATCAGCCCCAGCATTTT. Translating it yields CASSLLDSSNQPQHF.

This clonotype was counted at least ten times. The chain combines TRBV24-1 with TRBJ2-1, with 8 bases matching TRBD1. The CDR3 is 13 amino acids. J lost 6 bases, V lost 5 bases, and 2 bases had no gene match. Germline CDR1 is KGHDR and CDR2 is SFDVKD. CDR3 DNA: TGTGCCACCAGTGGGACAGGGAGCAATGAGCAGTTCTTC. Encoded protein: CATSGTGSNEQFF.

The chain combines TRBV19 with TRBJ2-5; 8 nucleotides match TRBD1. J gave up 5 bases and V 6 bases, and 8 bases lay outside the gene matches. The length of the CDR3 is 14 residues. Germline CDR1 and CDR2: LNHDA and SQIVND (reference sequence). The chain's CDR3 is CASSNSGTGETQYF. CDR3 in DNA: TGTGCCAGTAGCAACTCCGGGACAGGCGAGACCCAGTACTTC. The variable domain in full, completed from reference TRBV19 and TRBJ2-5, reads DGGITQSPKYLFRKEGQNVTLSCEQNLNHDAMYWYRQDPGQGLRLIYYSQIVNDFQKGDIAEGYSVSREKKESFPLTVTSAQKNPTAFYLCASSNSGTGETQYFGPGTRLLVL.

The chain has TRBV4-2 and TRBJ2-1, with 11 nucleotides matching TRBD2. This CDR3 spans 18 amino acids. Unmatched junction bases numbered 21, after V lost 1 base and J lost 16 bases. From germline, CDR1 is LGHNA and CDR2 YNFKEQ. CDR3 protein: CASSQGTALSGGAVSKFF. CDR3 in DNA: TGTGCCAGCAGCCAAGGTACCGCCCTTAGCGGGGGGGCTGTTTCGAAATTCTTC.

This clonotype was seen many times. The V call is TRBV6-6, the J call TRBJ2-2; maybe TRBD1 (7 bases). The CDR3 is 15 amino acids. Germline CDR1 MNHNY, CDR2 SVGAGI (reference sequence). Deletions cut 7 bases from V and 3 bases from J, with 15 bases between. In DNA, the CDR3 is TGTGCCAGCACCCAGGGGGGAGGTTACACCGGGGAGCTGTTTTTT. Amino acids: CASTQGGGYTGELFF.

This clonotype was detected only a few times. The CDR3 coding sequence is TGTGCCAGCAGCGTGGGACTAGCGGGGGGCACAGATACGCAGTATTTT. This sequence encodes CASSVGLAGGTDTQYF. The chain combines TRBV5-8 with TRBJ2-3, with 14 bases fitting TRBD2. Germline CDR1 reads SGHTS; CDR2 reads YDEGEE. The V segment lost 4 bases and the J segment 1 base; nucleotides outside the gene matches: 2. This CDR3 has 16 residues.

The V gene is TRBV30, the J gene TRBJ1-1; no clear D gene. Trimming stripped 1 base from V and 4 bases from J, with 1 base between. The CDR3 runs to 10 residues. In germline, CDR1 is GTSNPN, CDR2 SVGIG (reference sequence). The CDR3 nucleotides are TGTGCCTGGAGTGGCACTGAAGCTTTCTTT. It encodes CAWSGTEAFF.

Many counts were recorded for this clonotype. This sequence joins TRBV30 and TRBJ1-1; D gene uncertain. V shed 1 base and J shed 6 bases, with 9 bases lying between them. The CDR3 is 12 residues long. Germline CDR1 and CDR2: GTSNPN and SVGIG (reference sequence). The CDR3 reads CAWSDGRPEAFF. In nucleotides, the CDR3 is TGTGCCTGGAGTGATGGCCGCCCTGAAGCTTTCTTT.

The chain combines TRBV2 with TRBJ1-1; perhaps TRBD1 as D (5 bases). Trimming took off 0 bases at V and 2 bases at J, with 16 bases between the two ends. The germline gives CDR1 SNHLY, CDR2 FYNNEI. CDR3 length: 17 amino acids. CDR3 region: CASSEAPGRGRNTEAFF. The CDR3 nucleotides are TGTGCCAGCAGTGAAGCACCCGGGCGGGGGAGAAACACTGAAGCTTTCTTT.

The rearrangement joins TRBV7-2 to TRBJ2-1; 9 bases are a match to TRBD2. This CDR3 has 15 amino acids. From germline, CDR1 is SGHTA and CDR2 FQGNSA. V lost 5 bases to trimming and J lost 6 bases; unmatched junction nucleotides: 8. The CDR3 region has the DNA TGTGCCAGCAGCCCCCCGGGACTAGCCTCCAATGAGCAGTTCTTC. Translation gives CASSPPGLASNEQFF.

The V gene is TRBV2, the J gene TRBJ2-7; D may be TRBD1 (6 bases). V lost 5 bases to trimming and J lost 9 bases, with 17 bases between them. The CDR3 consists of 13 residues. CDR1 SNHLY and CDR2 FYNNEI come from the germline V gene. The CDR3 bases are TGTGCCAGCAGTCCGGACAGAACTACGGGGCAGTACGTC. This translates into CASSPDRTTGQYV.

There are many counts of this clonotype. This chain uses TRBV10-3 with TRBJ2-5; tentative D call: TRBD1 (7 bases). Germline CDR1 is ENHRY and CDR2 is SYGVKD. The CDR3 spans 14 residues. V dropped 10 bases and J dropped 2 bases, with 17 bases sitting between them. The CDR3 nucleotides read TGTGCCACCGCGGGGACAGAGATGCAAGAGACCCAGTACTTC. It codes for CATAGTEMQETQYF.

The genes are TRBV6-5 and TRBJ1-5; the D is unclear. The V end was cut by 4 bases, the J end by 7 bases, with 11 bases between. The germline gives CDR1 MNHEY, CDR2 SVGAGI. The CDR3 runs to 13 residues. The CDR3 nucleotides are TGTGCCAGCAGTTCCCTGAGCGGCCAGCCCCAGCATTTT. The encoded protein is CASSSLSGQPQHF.

There are a few counts of this clonotype. The chain links TRBV7-3 to TRBJ2-5; D unclear. CDR1 and CDR2 (germline): SGHTA, FQGTGA. Trimming removed 0 bases from V and 2 bases from J, with 7 bases in between. The CDR3 extends over 14 amino acids. The CDR3 DNA sequence: TGTGCCAGCAGCTTAACCGGCAGTCAAGAGACCCAGTACTTC. Translated: CASSLTGSQETQYF. Combining the CDR3 with reference TRBV7-3 and TRBJ2-5 gives the whole variable domain GAGVSQTPSNKVTEKGKYVELRCDPISGHTALYWYRQSLGQGPEFLIYFQGTGAADDSGLPNDRFFAVRPEGSVSTLKIQRTERGDSAVYLCASSLTGSQETQYFGPGTRLLVL.

The chain combines TRBV29-1 with TRBJ2-1, with D possibly being TRBD1 (6 bases). The CDR3 loop spans 14 amino acids. V lost 1 base and J lost 6, with 13 bases in between. Germline assignment: CDR1 SQVTM and CDR2 ANQGSEA. Written as DNA, the CDR3 is TGCAGCGTTGAAGCCCAAGGACAGCCCAATGAGCAGTTCTTC. This codes for CSVEAQGQPNEQFF.

The table lists this clonotype with many counts. The CDR3 region is CASSRGTSGQETQYF. Here the CDR3 DNA reads TGCGCCAGCAGCCGTGGGACTAGCGGTCAAGAGACCCAGTACTTC. J is TRBJ2-5 and V is TRBV4-1; the match to TRBD2 covers 11 bases. Germline V gene sequence: CDR1 MGHRA, CDR2 YSYEKL. Unmatched junction bases numbered 3, after V lost 4 bases and J lost 2 bases. CDR3 size: 15 residues.

This clonotype was seen only a few times. This rearrangement joins TRBV7-9 to TRBJ2-7, with TRBD1 matching over 7 bases. Germline CDR1 SEHNR, CDR2 FQNEAQ (reference sequence). The CDR3 is made up of 14 amino acids. Germline trimming cut 5 bases from V and 2 bases from J; bases unmatched to any gene: 6. CDR3 amino acids: CASSAGQVTYEQYV. CDR3 coding DNA: TGTGCCAGCAGCGCCGGACAGGTAACCTACGAGCAGTACGTC.

This chain uses TRBV28 with TRBJ2-7; D remains ambiguous. From germline, CDR1 is MDHEN and CDR2 SYDVKM. This CDR3 has 16 residues. Trimming took off 6 bases at V and 3 bases at J, with 21 bases between the two ends. CDR3 amino acids: CASSHRARSGYYEQYV. Written as DNA, the CDR3 is TGTGCCAGCAGCCACCGCGCCCGATCGGGTTACTACGAGCAGTACGTC.

The table lists this clonotype with a count of one. V gene TRBV6-1 combines with J gene TRBJ2-3; 7 nucleotides line up with TRBD1. Germline V lookup: CDR1 MNHNS, CDR2 SASEGT. V was clipped by 7 bases and J by 5 bases; unmatched bases: 3. CDR3 length equals 12 residues. CDR3 protein: CASTDREDTQYF. CDR3 DNA sequence: TGTGCCAGCACCGACAGGGAAGATACGCAGTATTTT.

The chain is built from TRBV18 and TRBJ1-4; 10 positions match TRBD1. Trimming removed 4 bases from V and 6 bases from J; junction bases left unmatched: 5. The germline CDR1 and CDR2 sequences are KGHSH and LQKENI. The CDR3 covers 15 residues. CDR3 sequence: CASSQLGTGDEKLFF. In DNA form, the CDR3 reads TGTGCCAGCTCACAACTCGGGACAGGGGATGAAAAACTGTTTTTT.

The V call is TRBV12-3 or TRBV12-4, the J call TRBJ1-6, with 8 positions matching TRBD1. V was pared by 4 bases and J by 4 bases, with 3 bases of the junction left unmatched. The CDR3 covers 15 residues. CDR3 coding DNA: TGTGCCAGCAGTTCTCGACAGGGGTATAATTCACCCCTCCACTTT. Translation: CASSSRQGYNSPLHF.